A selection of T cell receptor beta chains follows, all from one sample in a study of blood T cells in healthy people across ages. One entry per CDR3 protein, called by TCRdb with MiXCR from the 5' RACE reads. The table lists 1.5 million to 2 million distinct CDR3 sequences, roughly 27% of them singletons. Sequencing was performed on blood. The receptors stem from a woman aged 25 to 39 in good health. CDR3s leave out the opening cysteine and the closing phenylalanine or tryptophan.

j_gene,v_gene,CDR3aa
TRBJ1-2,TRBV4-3,ASSQAGQHGYT
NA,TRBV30,ACPRGETQY
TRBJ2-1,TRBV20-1,SAGSLAGTYNEQF
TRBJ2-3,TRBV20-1,SARRAGGLFDTQY
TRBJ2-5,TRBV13,ASSLSSGPKETQY
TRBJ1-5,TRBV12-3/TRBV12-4,ASSRRRASNQPQH
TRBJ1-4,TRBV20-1,SARPRQLSPTNEKLF
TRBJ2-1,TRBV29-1,SVIPHAGGWGNEQF
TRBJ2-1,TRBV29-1,SVQGGRGQYYNEQF
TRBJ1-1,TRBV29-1,SVRSPNTEAF
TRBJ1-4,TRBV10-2,ASSAPGGGEKLF
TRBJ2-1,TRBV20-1,SGDSGNEQF
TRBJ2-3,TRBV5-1,ASSSRGQPGSTQY
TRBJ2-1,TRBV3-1,ASSQSAGTSSYNEQF
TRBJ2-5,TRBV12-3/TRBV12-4,ASSLAGLAGAQY
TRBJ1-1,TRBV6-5,ASSFGKDRPNTEAF
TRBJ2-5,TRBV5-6,ASSLVGGTLQETQY
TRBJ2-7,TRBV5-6,ASSSQTRAYEQY
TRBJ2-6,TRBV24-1,ATSDLSQGGYLSGANVLT
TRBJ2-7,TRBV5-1,ASSSRPGGNEQY
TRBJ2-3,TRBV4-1,ASSHQGTDTQY
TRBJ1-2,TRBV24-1,ATSVGRGYGYT
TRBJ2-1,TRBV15,ATSRAASGTVGEQF
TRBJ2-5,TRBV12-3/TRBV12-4,ASSFGQSQETQY
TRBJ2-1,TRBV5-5,ASSLRQGPPYNEQF
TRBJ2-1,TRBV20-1,SADPGTSGSNEQF
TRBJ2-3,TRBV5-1,ASSDGPTDTQY
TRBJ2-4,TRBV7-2,ASSLGGANVYEQN